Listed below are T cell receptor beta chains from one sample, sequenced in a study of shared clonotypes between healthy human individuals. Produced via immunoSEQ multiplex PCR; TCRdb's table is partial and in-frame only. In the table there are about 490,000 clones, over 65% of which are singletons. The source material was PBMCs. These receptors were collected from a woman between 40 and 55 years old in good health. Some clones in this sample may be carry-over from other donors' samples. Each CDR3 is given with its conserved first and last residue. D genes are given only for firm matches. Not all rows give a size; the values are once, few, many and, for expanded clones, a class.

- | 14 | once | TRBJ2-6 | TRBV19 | TGTGCCAGTAATCCTGGTGGAGGGGACAACGTCCTGACTTTC | CASNPGGGDNVLTF
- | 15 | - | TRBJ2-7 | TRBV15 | TGTGCCACCAGCAGAGACAGGGAGGTTGACTACGAGCAGTACTTC | CATSRDREVDYEQYF
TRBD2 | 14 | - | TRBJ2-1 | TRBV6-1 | TGTGCCAGCACTGTTAGCGGGAGGCTCGATGAGCAGTTCTTC | CASTVSGRLDEQFF
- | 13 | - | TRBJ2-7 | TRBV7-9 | TGTGCCAGCAGCTTAGAAGTAAGGGCCGAGCAGTACTTC | CASSLEVRAEQYF
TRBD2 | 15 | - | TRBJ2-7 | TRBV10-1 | TGCGCCAGCAGTGAGCCCGGGACTAGATCATGCGAGCAGTACTTC | CASSEPGTRSCEQYF
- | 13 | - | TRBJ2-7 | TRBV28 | TGTGCCAGCACCTACGTACAGGGAGGGGAGCAGTACTTC | CASTYVQGGEQYF
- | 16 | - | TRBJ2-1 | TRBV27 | TGTGCCAGCAGTTTCGGAGGTTGGATCTCCTACAATGAGCAGTTCTTC | CASSFGGWISYNEQFF
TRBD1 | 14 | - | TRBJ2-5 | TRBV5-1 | TGCGCCAGCAGCCCGGGACAGCTGATGGAGACCCAGTACTTC | CASSPGQLMETQYF
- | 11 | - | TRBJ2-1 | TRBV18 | TGTGCCAGCTCCACCACAAATGAGCAGTTCTTC | CASSTTNEQFF
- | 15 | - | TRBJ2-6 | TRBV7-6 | TGTGCCAGCAGCGCCGGGACAACTGGGGCCAACGTCCTGACTTTC | CASSAGTTGANVLTF
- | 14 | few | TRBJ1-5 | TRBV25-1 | TGTGCCAGCAGTGAATTGGGAGTGGATCAGCCCCAGCATTTT | CASSELGVDQPQHF
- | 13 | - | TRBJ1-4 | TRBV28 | TGTGCCAGCGGTTTGCAGGGAAGCGAAAAACTGTTTTTT | CASGLQGSEKLFF
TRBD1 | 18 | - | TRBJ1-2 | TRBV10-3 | TGTGCCATCAGTGAGTCGGGGCAGGGGGCCCATGTGGACTATGGCTACACCTTC | CAISESGQGAHVDYGYTF
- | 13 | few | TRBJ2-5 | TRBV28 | TGTGCCAGCAGTCCTTCCGGGCAAGAGACCCAGTACTTC | CASSPSGQETQYF
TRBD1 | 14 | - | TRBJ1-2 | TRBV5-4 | TGTGCCAGCAGCACCCGGACAGGCGTGGTTGTCTACACCTTC | CASSTRTGVVVYTF
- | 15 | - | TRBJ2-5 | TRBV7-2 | TGTGCCAGCAGCAACCTAAGGCGCCGACGGGAGACCCAGTACTTC | CASSNLRRRRETQYF
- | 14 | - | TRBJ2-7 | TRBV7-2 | TGTGCCAGCAGCTTAGCGGGCAGGAGCTACGAGCAGTACTTC | CASSLAGRSYEQYF
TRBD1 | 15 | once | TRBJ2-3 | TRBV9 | TGTGCCAGCAGCGGACAGGGAGCCCCCACAGATACGCAGTATTTT | CASSGQGAPTDTQYF
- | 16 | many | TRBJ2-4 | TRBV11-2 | TGTGCCAGCAGCCGTTTGCAGGGGTCCTCCAAAAACATTCAGTACTTC | CASSRLQGSSKNIQYF
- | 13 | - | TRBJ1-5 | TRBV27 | TGTGCCAGCAGCCCGATCGGGGAACAGCCCCAGCATTTT | CASSPIGEQPQHF
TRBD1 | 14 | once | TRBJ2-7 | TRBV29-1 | TGCAGCGTTGAAGCGGGACAGGGGGTAGGCGAGCAGTACTTC | CSVEAGQGVGEQYF
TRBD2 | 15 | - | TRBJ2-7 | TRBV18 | TGTGCCAGCTCACTAGGTCTAGCGGATAGATACGAGCAGTACTTC | CASSLGLADRYEQYF
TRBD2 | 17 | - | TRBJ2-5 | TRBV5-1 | TGCGCCAGCAGCACCGGACTAGCGGGAGGCCCCCAAGAGACCCAGTACTTC | CASSTGLAGGPQETQYF
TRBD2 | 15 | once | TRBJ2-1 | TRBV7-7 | TGTGCTAGCAGCCCAGCGGGAGTGGGGGATAATGAGCAGTTCTTC | CASSPAGVGDNEQFF
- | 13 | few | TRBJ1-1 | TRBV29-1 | TGCAGCGTTGTTATACAGGGGAACACTGAAGCTTTCTTT | CSVVIQGNTEAFF
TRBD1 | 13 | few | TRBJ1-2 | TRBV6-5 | TGTGCCAGCAGTCTGGACAGGAGCTATGGCTACACCTTC | CASSLDRSYGYTF
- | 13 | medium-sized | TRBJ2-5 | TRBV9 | TGTGCCAGCAGCGCACAGGGCGGGGAGACCCAGTACTTC | CASSAQGGETQYF
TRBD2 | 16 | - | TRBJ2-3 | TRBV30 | TGTGCCTGGAGTCGAGCTCTAGCGGGAGTAACAGATACGCAGTATTTT | CAWSRALAGVTDTQYF
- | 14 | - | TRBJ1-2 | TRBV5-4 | TGTGCCAGCACCCTGTGGGGTGGAGGCGGTGGCTACACCTTC | CASTLWGGGGGYTF
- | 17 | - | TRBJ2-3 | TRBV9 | TGTGCCAGCAGCGCCCCTCGTGGGAGGGGGAAGGCAGATACGCAGTATTTT | CASSAPRGRGKADTQYF
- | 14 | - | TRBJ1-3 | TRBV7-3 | TGTGCCAGCAGCTTGGGGATCTCTGGAAACACCATATATTTT | CASSLGISGNTIYF
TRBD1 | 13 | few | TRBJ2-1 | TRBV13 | TGTGCCAGCAGGCAGGGGGCCGGTAATGAGCAGTTCTTC | CASRQGAGNEQFF
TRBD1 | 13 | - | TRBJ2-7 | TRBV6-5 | TGTGCCAGCAGTTACCCCGGGACAGGGCTGCAGTACTTC | CASSYPGTGLQYF
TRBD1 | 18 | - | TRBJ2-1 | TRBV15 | TGTGCCACCAGCAGAGATCTAGGACAGGGAATCAGGGGCAATGAGCAGTTCTTC | CATSRDLGQGIRGNEQFF
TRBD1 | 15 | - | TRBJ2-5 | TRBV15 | TGTGCCACCAGCAGAGATCCAGGGGGTGAGGAGACCCAGTACTTC | CATSRDPGGEETQYF
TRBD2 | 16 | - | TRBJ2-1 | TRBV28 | TGTGCCAGCAGTTTCACTAGCGGGAGGGCCGGCAATGAGCAGTTCTTC | CASSFTSGRAGNEQFF
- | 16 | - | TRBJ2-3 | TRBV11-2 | TGTGCCAGCAGCTTAGTTGGAGGGGTGGGGACAGATACGCAGTATTTT | CASSLVGGVGTDTQYF